Listed below are T cell receptor beta chains from one sample, sequenced in a study of cytomegalovirus exposure and HLA in healthy donors. Measured with immunoSEQ multiplex PCR; TCRdb has only the in-frame clones, and not every one. The sample lists 150,000 to 200,000 clones, about 70% seen once, with around 1.9% in the top ten. Sequenced sample: PBMCs. These TCRs come from a woman aged 25-40 years in good health and CMV-seronegative. The CDR3 runs from the conserved cysteine through the conserved F or W. A D gene is named only where the DNA matches it firmly. Not every row has a clone size; where given, it reads once, few, many or a size class.

TRBD1	NA	TRBJ2-5	TRBV6-5	CASSRRQGQETQYF	TGTGCCAGCAGTCGTCGACAGGGACAAGAGACCCAGTACTTC
TRBD2	NA	TRBJ2-1	TRBV10-1	CASSDMAGGVSNEQFF	TGCGCCAGCAGTGATATGGCGGGGGGGGTTTCAAATGAGCAGTTCTTC
NA	NA	TRBJ1-2	TRBV5-6	CASSLAQGPLSTF	TGTGCCAGCAGCTTGGCCCAGGGCCCACTGAGCACCTTC
TRBD2	NA	TRBJ2-1	TRBV5-1	CASSFGGTTYNEQFF	TGCGCCAGCAGCTTTGGGGGGACTACCTACAATGAGCAGTTCTTC
NA	NA	TRBJ1-5	TRBV19	CASRWGPGQFPQHF	TGTGCCAGTAGATGGGGGCCAGGACAATTTCCCCAGCATTTT
NA	NA	TRBJ1-5	TRBV7-2	CASSLAGRGPNQPQHF	TGTGCCAGCAGCTTAGCGGGGAGGGGACCCAATCAGCCCCAGCATTTT
TRBD1	NA	TRBJ2-2	TRBV27	CASSTGTALRELFF	TGTGCCAGCAGCACCGGGACAGCGTTGAGGGAGCTGTTTTTT
NA	few	TRBJ2-3	TRBV4-1	CASSQEGGTDTQYF	TGCGCCAGCAGCCAAGAAGGAGGAACCGATACGCAGTATTTT
NA	NA	TRBJ2-1	TRBV9	CASSVDRSSYNEQFF	TGTGCCAGCAGCGTAGACCGGAGCTCCTACAATGAGCAGTTCTTC
TRBD2	NA	TRBJ2-7	TRBV4-1	CASSQDPGGDTYEQYF	TGCGCCAGCAGCCAAGATCCCGGGGGGGATACATACGAGCAGTACTTC
TRBD2	NA	TRBJ2-1	TRBV7-8	CASSLAGTSGDNEQFF	TGTGCCAGCAGCTTAGCAGGGACTAGCGGCGACAATGAGCAGTTCTTC
NA	NA	TRBJ1-1	TRBV7-2	CASTGVRNTEAFF	TGTGCCAGCACGGGGGTGCGGAACACTGAAGCTTTCTTT
NA	NA	TRBJ1-5	TRBV19	CASSIPGGNQPQHF	TGTGCCAGTAGTATTCCGGGTGGCAATCAGCCCCAGCATTTT
TRBD2	NA	TRBJ2-7	TRBV30	CAWIAGEGVYEQYF	TGTGCCTGGATAGCGGGCGAAGGGGTCTACGAGCAGTACTTC
TRBD2	NA	TRBJ2-5	TRBV5-6	CASSLISGIRETQYF	TGTGCCAGCAGCTTGATTAGCGGGATTCGGGAGACCCAGTACTTC
NA	NA	TRBJ2-5	TRBV18	CASSPLVAEPRETQYF	TGTGCCAGCTCACCACTCGTGGCCGAGCCTAGAGAGACCCAGTACTTC
TRBD2	few	TRBJ2-1	TRBV7-2	CASSLVPTSGRANEQFF	TGTGCCAGCAGCTTAGTCCCTACTAGCGGGAGGGCCAATGAGCAGTTCTTC
NA	NA	TRBJ1-1	TRBV5-1	CASSLEQGFEAFF	TGCGCCAGCAGCTTGGAGCAGGGGTTTGAGGCTTTCTTT
NA	NA	TRBJ2-2	TRBV13	CASSLWPGQNTGELFF	TGTGCCAGCAGCTTATGGCCGGGACAGAACACCGGGGAGCTGTTTTTT
TRBD2	NA	TRBJ2-5	TRBV5-4	CASSLKRESETQYF	TGTGCCAGCAGCTTGAAGCGGGAGTCAGAGACCCAGTACTTC
TRBD1	NA	TRBJ1-2	TRBV4-1	CASSPTTGDYGYTF	TGCGCCAGCAGCCCAACCACAGGGGACTATGGCTACACCTTC
TRBD2	NA	TRBJ2-1	TRBV11-2	CASSLRGLPRIVPYNEQFF	TGTGCCAGCAGCCTCCGGGGACTACCAAGAATCGTCCCCTACAATGAGCAGTTCTTC
NA	few	TRBJ2-3	TRBV9	CASSARRGSTDTQYF	TGTGCCAGCAGCGCCCGCCGGGGGAGCACAGATACGCAGTATTTT
NA	NA	TRBJ1-6	TRBV13	CASSLGGGNSPLHF	TGTGCCAGCAGCTTAGGGGGGGGTAATTCACCCCTCCACTTT
TRBD2	NA	TRBJ2-3	TRBV4-1	CASSQGEQRGGRNTQYF	TGCGCCAGCAGCCAAGGCGAACAGCGGGGGGGCCGAAATACGCAGTATTTT
TRBD2	NA	TRBJ2-3	TRBV11-2	CASSPTRAPLAGAADTQYF	TGTGCCAGCAGCCCCACACGTGCCCCCCTAGCGGGAGCGGCAGATACGCAGTATTTT